This TCR beta chain was retrieved from a study of shared clonotypes between healthy human individuals. Trimming took 7 bases from V and 5 from J, leaving 20 bases between them. Germline loops: CDR1 MDHEN, CDR2 SYDVKM. The CDR3 is 15 residues long. Overall study findings and caveats: Large sequencing depth failed to make sorted-subset sequencing complete, rarefaction showed.

This clone has just one count. The antigen is not known. The assay was immunoSEQ multiplex PCR, and TCRdb's table has in-frame clones only and misses some. The repertoire holds a few million clones, with approximately 95% as singletons. Sample: naive CD4+ T cells from PBMCs. Described subset: CD45RA+ positively selected. The chain is built from TRBV28 and TRBJ1-2; perhaps TRBD1 as D (6 bases). This sequence was found in a man aged 18-30 years in good health. Some clones in this sample may be carry-over from other donors' samples. CDR3 sequence reads: CASNHPRGALYGYTF. CDR3 nucleotide sequence: TGTGCCAGCAACCATCCCCGGGGGGCCCTGTATGGCTACACCTTC.